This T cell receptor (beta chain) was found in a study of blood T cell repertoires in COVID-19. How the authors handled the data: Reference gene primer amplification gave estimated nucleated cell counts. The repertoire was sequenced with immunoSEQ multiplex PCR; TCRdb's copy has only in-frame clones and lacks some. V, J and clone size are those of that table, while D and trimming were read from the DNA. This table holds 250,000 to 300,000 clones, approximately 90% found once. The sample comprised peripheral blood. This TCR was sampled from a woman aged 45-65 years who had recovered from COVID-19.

DNA for the CDR3: TGTGCCATCAGTGAGTCCGGGACAGGGGGCCCCGGGGAGCTGTTTTTT. It encodes CAISESGTGGPGELFF. The chain couples TRBV10-3 to TRBJ2-2; TRBD1 matches 12 bases. The V and J ends lost 0 bases and 6 bases, in that order; junction bases with no gene match: 2. The germline V gene has CDR1 ENHRY and CDR2 SYGVKD. The CDR3 is made up of 16 amino acids.